The clone carrying this T cell receptor beta chain was seen many times. Antigen unknown. This specimen belongs to a study of prognosis after radiotherapy for stage I lung cancer. Study as a whole: Non-small cell lung cancer patients were all deemed medically inoperable.

Study observations and caveats: Shannon entropy after stereotactic body radiation therapy was lower in patients who developed distant metastases. Reportedly, patients with and without metastases differed in TRBV and TRBJ gene usage.

After removal of 4 bases from V and 2 bases from J, the junction contained 9 bases not matched to a gene. The germline CDR1 and CDR2 sequences are SGHRS and YFSETQ. The CDR3 is 16 amino acids. TCR beta CDR3 amplification from genomic DNA was performed by two-round multiplex PCR. Every TRBV and TRBJ gene had its own specific primer in first-round PCR. One entry per CDR3 protein results from TCRdb running MiXCR on the multiplex PCR reads. The table records under 55,000 distinct CDR3 sequences, about 37% of them present only once. The clonotype comes from a donor older than 45 with non-small cell lung cancer. The chain joins TRBV5-1 to TRBJ2-1; 7 positions match TRBD1. This sample comprised PBMCs, obtained before or after stereotactic body radiation therapy (not recorded which). The CDR3 nucleotides are TGCGCCAGCAGCCTAAACAGGGGAAGGCCCTACAATGAGCAGTTCTTC. Its translation: CASSLNRGRPYNEQFF.